The present TCR beta chain was sequenced within a study of T cell responses to AZD1222 COVID-19 vaccine (dated by TCRdb to the early 2020s). Looking at the study overall: TCR sequencing covered more than 230 trial participants: 200 to 210 given two doses of AZD1222 and about 26 given two doses of MenACWY control vaccine. Trial participants were enrolled by age into 18-55, 56-69 and 70-plus year subgroups, with roughly 160, 29 and 62 TCR-sequenced participants respectively. Points the paper makes about the study in general: Because no day 14 peak-response samples were available, the repertoires could be characterized only after the peak T cell response. The 56-69-year group was small, and its depth increase did not reach significance, likely because of low power. Reportedly, almost half of the unique spike-specific TCRs recognized epitopes lying outside the regions that are mutated in the B.1.351 and B.1.1.7 variants. After two AZD1222 doses, both the breadth and the depth of spike-specific TCRs were significantly higher than at day 0 and than in MenACWY recipients. Conclusions about previously exposed vaccinees are limited because only five to seven AZD1222 recipients were SARS-CoV-2 seropositive at baseline. CD4 TCRs associated with the vaccine covered the entire spike protein, and the dominant responses were in regions 160-218 and 743-854. Participants were mostly white British and included more females than males, and it was suggested by the authors that clonal diversity may have been underestimated.

In the case of this clone: No antigen is known for it. No base quality values were provided; no much bigger clone lies one nucleotide off.

According to the study, the label for this sample's time point signals: about 28 days (+/-7) after the second vaccine dose. AZD1222 recipients with second doses at about 4 weeks or about 12 weeks were pooled, because spike-specific TCR depth and breadth did not differ between schedules. Samples from vaccinated people were obtained from the UK trials COV001 and COV002, which included a single-blind randomized controlled phase 2/3 trial of AZD1222 (ChAdOx1 nCoV-19) in healthy adults. Trial participant PBMC samples were collected at day 0 and day 28 after the second dose for TCRbeta chain sequencing. V trim: 0 bases; J trim: 4 bases; unmatched bases: 1. Taken from the germline V gene, the CDR1 and CDR2 loops are SNHLY and FYNNEI. Including cysteine and phenylalanine, the CDR3 has 14 amino acids. The CDR3 DNA has 42 bases and is translated from base 1. The CDR3 regions of human TCRbeta chains were analyzed by immunosequencing. Per the original workflow: Repertoire TCRs were matched against a reference library of SARS-CoV-2-specific TCRs generated with the MIRA antigen-specificity platform. Breadth was defined as the fraction of unique TCRs that were SARS-CoV-2-associated. Depth was defined as the fraction of total T cells that were SARS-CoV-2-associated. Using the MIRA data, each spike-specific TCR was mapped to the spike region that the TCR reacts to and placed in a CD4 or CD8 class. Log10-transformed breadth and depth values were compared by one-way ANOVA with Sidak's multiple comparisons tests. This is the immuneACCESS table as TCRdb keeps it, with only in-frame sequences that have V and J called. A part of the clones is gone; compared with another copy, unresolved V genes explain less than half, and the rest is unexplained. The V and J calls and clone size were taken over from that table, and D and trimming were inferred from the DNA. The table for this sample lists tens of thousands of clones; approximately 85% of them were counted only once. The top ten constitute roughly 3.6% of the sample.

This sample comprised peripheral blood, obtained 28 days after the second AZD1222 dose. The V gene is TRBV2 and the J gene is TRBJ1-2, and 8 junctional nucleotides match TRBD1. This sequence originates from an adult who received the AZD1222 COVID-19 vaccine. The DNA sequence reads TGTGCCAGCAGTGAAGCTCAGGGGGCCTATGGCTACACCTTC. It codes for CASSEAQGAYGYTF.